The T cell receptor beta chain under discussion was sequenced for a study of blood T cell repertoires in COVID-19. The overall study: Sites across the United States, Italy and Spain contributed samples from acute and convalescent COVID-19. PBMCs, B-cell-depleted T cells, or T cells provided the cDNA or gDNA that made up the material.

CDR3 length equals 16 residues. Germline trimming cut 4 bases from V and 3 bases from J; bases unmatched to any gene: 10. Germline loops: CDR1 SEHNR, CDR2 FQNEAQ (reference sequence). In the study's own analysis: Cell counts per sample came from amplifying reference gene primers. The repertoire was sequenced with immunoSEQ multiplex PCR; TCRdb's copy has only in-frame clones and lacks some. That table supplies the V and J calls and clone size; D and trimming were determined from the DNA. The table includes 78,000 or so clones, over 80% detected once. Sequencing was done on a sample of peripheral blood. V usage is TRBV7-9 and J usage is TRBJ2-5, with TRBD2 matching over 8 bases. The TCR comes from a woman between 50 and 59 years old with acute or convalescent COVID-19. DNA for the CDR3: TGTGCCAGCAGCTCCCAGTGGCGGGGGGCGGAAGAGACCCAGTACTTC. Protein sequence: CASSSQWRGAEETQYF.